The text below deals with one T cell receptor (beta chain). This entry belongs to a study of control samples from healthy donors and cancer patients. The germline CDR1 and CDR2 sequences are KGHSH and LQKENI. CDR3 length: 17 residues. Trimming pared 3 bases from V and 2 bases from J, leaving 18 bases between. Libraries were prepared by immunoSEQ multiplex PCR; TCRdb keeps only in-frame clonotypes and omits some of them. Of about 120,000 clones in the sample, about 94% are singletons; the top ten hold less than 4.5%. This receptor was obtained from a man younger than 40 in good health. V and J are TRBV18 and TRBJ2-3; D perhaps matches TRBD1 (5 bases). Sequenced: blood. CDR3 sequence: CASSPEFLGANTDTQYF. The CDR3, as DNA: TGTGCCAGCTCACCGGAATTTTTAGGGGCAAACACAGATACGCAGTATTTT. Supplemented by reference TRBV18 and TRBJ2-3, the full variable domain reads NAGVMQNPRHLVRRRGQEARLRCSPMKGHSHVYWYRQLPEEGLKFMVYLQKENIIDESGMPKERFSAEFPKEGPSILRIQQVVRGDSAAYFCASSPEFLGANTDTQYFGPGTRLTVL.